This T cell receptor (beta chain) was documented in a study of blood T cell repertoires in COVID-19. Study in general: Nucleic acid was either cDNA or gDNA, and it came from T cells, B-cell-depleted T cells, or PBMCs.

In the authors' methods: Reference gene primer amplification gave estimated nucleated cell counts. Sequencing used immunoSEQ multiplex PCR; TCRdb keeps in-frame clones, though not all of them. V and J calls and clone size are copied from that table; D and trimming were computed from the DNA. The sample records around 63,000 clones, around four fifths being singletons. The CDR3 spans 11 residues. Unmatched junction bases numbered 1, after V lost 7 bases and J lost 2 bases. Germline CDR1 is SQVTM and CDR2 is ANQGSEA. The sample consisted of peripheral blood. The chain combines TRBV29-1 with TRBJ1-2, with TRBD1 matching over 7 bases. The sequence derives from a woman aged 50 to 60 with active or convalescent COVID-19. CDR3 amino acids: CSATGNYGYTF. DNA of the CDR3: TGCAGCGCGACAGGGAACTATGGCTACACCTTC.